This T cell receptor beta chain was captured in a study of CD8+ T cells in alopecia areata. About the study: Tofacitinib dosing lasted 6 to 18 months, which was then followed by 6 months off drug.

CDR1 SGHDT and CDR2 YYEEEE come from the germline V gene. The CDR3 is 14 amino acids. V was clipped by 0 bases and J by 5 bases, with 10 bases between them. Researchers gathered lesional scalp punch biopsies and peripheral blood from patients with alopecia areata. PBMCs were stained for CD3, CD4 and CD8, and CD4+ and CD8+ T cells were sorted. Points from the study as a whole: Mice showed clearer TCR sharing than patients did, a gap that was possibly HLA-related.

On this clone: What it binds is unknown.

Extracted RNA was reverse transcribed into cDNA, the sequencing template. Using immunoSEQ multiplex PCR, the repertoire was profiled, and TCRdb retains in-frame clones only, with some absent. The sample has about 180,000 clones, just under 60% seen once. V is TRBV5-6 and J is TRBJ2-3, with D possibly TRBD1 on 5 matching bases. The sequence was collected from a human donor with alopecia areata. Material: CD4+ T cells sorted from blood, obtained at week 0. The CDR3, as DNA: TGTGCCAGCAGCTTGGCCGTAGGGGAAGATACGCAGTATTTT. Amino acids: CASSLAVGEDTQYF.